What follows are 8 T cell receptor beta chains derived from one specimen sequenced in a study of blood T cell repertoires in COVID-19. Repertoires were generated with immunoSEQ multiplex PCR, while TCRdb's copy carries only in-frame clones and drops some. The sample has approximately 260,000 clones, approximately 85% seen once. The sequenced sample was peripheral blood. These receptor sequences come from a woman between 65 and 79 years old with acute or convalescent COVID-19.

The chain uses TRBV10-3 and TRBJ2-7, with D tentatively TRBD1 (6 bases). CDR1 and CDR2 (germline): ENHRY, SYGVKD. CDR3 length: 14 amino acids. The germline V and J ends were trimmed by 8 bases and 0 bases, with 14 bases remaining between them. The DNA for the CDR3 is TGTGCCATCGGGACCGGGACACCCTCCTACGAGCAGTACTTC. Translating it yields CAIGTGTPSYEQYF.

V and J are TRBV10-3 and TRBJ2-7, with a tentative D call TRBD1 (7 bases). V lost 5 bases and J 7 bases, leaving 21 bases between the germline ends. Germline CDR1 ENHRY, CDR2 SYGVKD. CDR3 length equals 15 residues. Written as DNA, the CDR3 is TGTGCCATCAGTCAGGGGGGTGAAGGGGCACGAGAGCAGTACTTC. It translates to CAISQGGEGAREQYF.

This chain uses TRBV3-1 (or the pseudogene TRBV3-2) with TRBJ2-3; 9 bases agree with TRBD1. The germline V gene has CDR1 LGHDT and CDR2 YNNKEL (reference sequence). The junction had 9 bases not matched to a gene; V was cut back by 0 bases and J by 2 bases. The CDR3 contains 18 residues. The CDR3 DNA sequence: TGTGCCAGCAGCCAAGATGAGTGGTGGACAGGGGACACAGATACGCAGTATTTT. It is translated as CASSQDEWWTGDTDTQYF.

The chain joins TRBV24-1 to TRBJ1-5; D is possibly TRBD1 (5 bases). Trimming removed 5 bases from V and 3 bases from J, with 10 bases in between. The V gene's germline CDR1 is KGHDR and CDR2 SFDVKD. This CDR3 has 14 residues. This chain's CDR3 is CATSAPGNNQPQHF. The CDR3 DNA reads TGTGCCACCAGTGCCCCAGGGAACAATCAGCCCCAGCATTTT.

V gene TRBV9 combines with J gene TRBJ1-2; D is ambiguous. V was clipped by 0 bases and J by 5 bases, with 11 bases between them. Germline V CDR1 and CDR2: SGDLS, YYNGEE. The CDR3 runs 14 residues. Here the CDR3 reads CASSVDPEAYGYTF. CDR3 nucleotides: TGTGCCAGCAGCGTAGATCCAGAGGCGTATGGCTACACCTTC.

V and J are TRBV5-1 and TRBJ1-1; the D is unclear. The CDR3 consists of 19 residues. Germline V gene sequence: CDR1 SGHRS, CDR2 YFSETQ. The germline V and J ends were trimmed by 1 base and 4 bases, with 26 bases remaining between them. DNA for the CDR3: TGCGCCAGCAGCTTGTACTCCAAGGGTGGAGGGAGTAGAGGCACTGAAGCTTTCTTT. Its protein is CASSLYSKGGGSRGTEAFF.

This sequence joins TRBV10-3 and TRBJ1-2; perhaps TRBD1 as D (6 bases). CDR1 is ENHRY, CDR2 SYGVKD, per germline. The CDR3 consists of 14 residues. The V gene lost 3 bases and the J gene lost 3 bases, with 11 bases spanning the gap. CDR3 residues: CAISETGMDYGYTF. In DNA form, the CDR3 reads TGTGCCATCAGTGAAACAGGGATGGACTATGGCTACACCTTC.

The chain carries TRBV5-3 and TRBJ1-3; D unresolved. TRBV5-3 is labeled an ORF, and its function is uncertain. This CDR3 contains 15 residues. The ends were cut back, 5 bases at V and 1 base at J, with 13 bases in the middle. This chain's CDR3 is CARSSTWQSGNTIYF. The CDR3 coding sequence is TGTGCCAGAAGTTCCACCTGGCAATCTGGAAACACCATATATTTT.